The entry below describes one T cell receptor beta chain. The sample belongs to a study of HIV-infected patients and healthy controls. The germline V gene has CDR1 MNHEY and CDR2 SVGEGT. The CDR3 totals 12 residues. Trimming cost V 7 bases and J 6 bases, with 10 bases left between them. TCRdb redid the calling of the 5' RACE reads with MiXCR, one entry per CDR3 protein. The table shows about 63,000 distinct CDR3 sequences, with 15% to 20% occurring only once. The chain has TRBV6-2 or TRBV6-3 and TRBJ2-1; possible D gene TRBD2, 5 bases. The specimen was CD4+ T cells from blood. The receptor was derived from a human donor in good health. The CDR3 DNA sequence: TGTGCCAGCAAGGACTGGGTCAATGAGCAGTTCTTC. It yields the protein CASKDWVNEQFF.